Given below is one TCR beta chain in context. The target antigen is unknown. The entry originates in a study of CD8+CD57+ T cells in acquired aplastic anemia. On the study more broadly: Mean DNA quantity obtained from sorted CD4+ and CD8+ cells was 2.5 to 4 ug. Healthy donors had, on average, about 9.9 million reads for their CD4+ cells. The study's findings and limits: In CD8+ cells, Simpson's diversity showed no significant difference between patients and controls. Some 27 CD8+ CDR3 sequences were shared between patients and controls.

V was cut by 4 bases and J by 4 bases, with 16 bases left in between. This CDR3 is 15 amino acids long. Germline V CDR1 and CDR2: MGHDK, SYGVNS. TCR beta VDJ and CDR3 profiles were obtained from a genomic DNA template. From the reads, TCRdb called clonotypes with MiXCR, one entry per CDR3 protein. The table has about 110,000 distinct CDR3 sequences, around 49% seen once; the top ten hold under 35%. The rearrangement uses TRBV25-1 and TRBJ1-2, with a weak D call TRBD1 (6 bases). Sequenced input: sorted CD4+, CD8+, or CD8+CD57+ T cells (not recorded which) from PBMCs. This sequence originates from a human donor in good health, serving as a control. The CDR3 reads CASSGGGRGIYGYTF. The CDR3 nucleotides are TGTGCCAGCAGTGGGGGGGGCAGGGGAATCTATGGCTACACCTTC.